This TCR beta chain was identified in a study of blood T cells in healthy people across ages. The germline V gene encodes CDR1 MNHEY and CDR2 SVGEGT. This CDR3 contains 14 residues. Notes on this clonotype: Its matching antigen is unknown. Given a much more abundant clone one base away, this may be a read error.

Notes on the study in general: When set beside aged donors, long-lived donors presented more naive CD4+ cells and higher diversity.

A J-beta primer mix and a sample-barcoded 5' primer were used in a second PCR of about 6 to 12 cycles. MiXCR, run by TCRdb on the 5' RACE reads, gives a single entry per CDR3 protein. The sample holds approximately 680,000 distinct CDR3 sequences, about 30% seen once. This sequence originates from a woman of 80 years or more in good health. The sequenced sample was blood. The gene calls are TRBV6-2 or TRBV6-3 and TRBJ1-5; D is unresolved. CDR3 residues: CASSPDGGNQPPHF. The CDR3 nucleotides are TGTGCCAGCAGTCCGGACGGAGGCAATCAGCCCCCGCATTTT.